This T cell receptor (beta chain) originates from a study of blood T cell repertoires in COVID-19. Measured with immunoSEQ multiplex PCR; TCRdb has only the in-frame clones, and not every one. The table has around 160,000 clones, approximately 88% seen once. Individuals drawn from approximately 26 US areas were roughly 18 to 95 years old. Participant-reported clinical history was the basis for cohort assignment. Two negative PCRs, clearance, or symptom resolution characterized the recovered Cohort 3 donors. Germline values: CDR1 SGHNT, CDR2 YYREEE (reference sequence). CDR3 length: 12 residues. V was shortened by 2 bases and J by 10 bases, with 13 bases between the two germline ends.

The sample consisted of PBMCs or T cells enriched from blood (not recorded which). This sequence was found in an older woman who had recovered from COVID-19. This chain joins TRBV5-4 and TRBJ2-7; possibly TRBD2 for D (7 bases). The CDR3 spells CASSFWGGSQYF. DNA of the CDR3: TGTGCCAGCAGCTTCTGGGGGGGCAGTCAGTACTTC.